Following are 10 T cell receptor beta chains from one sample sequenced in a study of human T cells and chemical hapten exposure. Specified time point: patch test 2, 6 weeks after DPC sensitization. Specified treatment: therapeutic diphenylcyclopropenone sensitization with weekly scalp DPC. RNA extraction used unfractionated whole blood as the source of total RNA. TCRdb passed the RACE reads through MiXCR, listing each CDR3 protein once. The table includes tens of thousands of distinct CDR3 sequences, roughly 10% detected once. The source material was whole blood, sampled in connection with sensitization to the hapten diphenylcyclopropenone (DPC). The origin of the receptors is a woman aged 30 to 39 with alopecia areata. Some clones in this sample may be carry-over from other donors' samples.

The rearrangement links TRBV6-2 or TRBV6-3 to TRBJ1-2, with 7 bases fitting TRBD1. This CDR3 region has 15 residues. Germline assignment: CDR1 MNHEY and CDR2 SVGEGT. V shed 6 bases, J shed 7 bases, and the junction held 14 bases outside the gene matches. The CDR3 region is CASSNPRDSLRGYTF. In nucleotides, the CDR3 is TGTGCCAGCAGCAACCCCCGGGACAGCCTACGTGGCTACACCTTC.

This clonotype has more than one count but fewer than ten. This chain joins TRBV12-3 or TRBV12-4 and TRBJ2-1; the D gene could be TRBD1 or TRBD2 (5 bases each). Deletions cut 5 bases from V and 3 bases from J, with 11 bases between. The CDR3 is made up of 14 amino acids. The CDR3 loop is CASSLTDYYNEQFF. The CDR3 DNA reads TGTGCCAGCAGTCTGACAGACTACTACAATGAGCAGTTCTTC.

The chain joins TRBV7-2 to TRBJ1-4; TRBD1 is a possible D gene (5 bases). CDR1 and CDR2 from the germline V gene are SGHTA and FQGNSA. The CDR3 is 15 residues long. V was clipped by 5 bases and J by 0 bases, with 10 bases between them. CDR3 amino acids: CASSPGPATNEKLFF. CDR3 coding DNA: TGTGCCAGCAGCCCGGGACCTGCAACTAATGAAAAACTGTTTTTT.

This clonotype ranks as medium-sized. V usage is TRBV28 and J usage is TRBJ2-3; unclear D gene. This CDR3 is 12 amino acids long. V lost 4 bases, J lost 6 bases, and 8 bases lay in between. In germline, CDR1 is MDHEN, CDR2 SYDVKM. CDR3 bases: TGTGCCAGCAGTTCTGAAGTCGATACGCAGTATTTT. As protein: CASSSEVDTQYF.

The chain has TRBV2 and TRBJ1-3; D ambiguous. The V end was cut by 5 bases, the J end by 0 bases, with 11 bases between. The CDR3 covers 15 residues. Germline CDR1 and CDR2: SNHLY and FYNNEI. The CDR3 reads CASSTRTGSGNTIYF. For the CDR3, the DNA is TGTGCCAGCAGTACAAGGACGGGCTCTGGAAACACCATATATTTT.

Many counts were recorded for this clonotype. The CDR3 DNA reads TGTGCCAGCTCACCAGGCGGGGGAAGGGATACGCAGTATTTT. It specifies CASSPGGGRDTQYF. V usage is TRBV18 and J usage is TRBJ2-3; 7 bases fit TRBD2. V shed 2 bases, J shed 6 bases, and the junction held 5 bases outside the gene matches. CDR1 KGHSH and CDR2 LQKENI come from the germline V gene. The CDR3 loop spans 14 amino acids.

V usage is TRBV3-1 and J usage is TRBJ2-3; possibly TRBD2 for D (6 bases). Per germline, CDR1 LGHDT and CDR2 YNNKEL (reference sequence). The V end was cut by 4 bases, the J end by 6 bases, with 11 bases between. This CDR3 is 13 amino acids long. The CDR3 loop reads CASSRGGGDTQYF. CDR3 nucleotide sequence: TGTGCCAGCAGCCGTGGTGGGGGGGATACGCAGTATTTT.

This chain connects TRBV5-4 to TRBJ2-2; the D gene is possibly TRBD2 (6 bases). The germline V and J ends were trimmed by 4 bases and 0 bases, with 10 bases remaining between them. This CDR3 region has 15 residues. Per the germline V gene, CDR1 is SGHNT and CDR2 is YYREEE (reference sequence). The DNA of the CDR3 is TGTGCCAGCAGCCGGGACTCTACGAACACCGGGGAGCTGTTTTTT. It yields the protein CASSRDSTNTGELFF.

The V and J genes are TRBV11-3 and TRBJ2-6; D is undetermined. Germline CDR1 SGHNT, CDR2 YENEEA. The CDR3 loop spans 13 amino acids. Deletions cut 6 bases from V and 1 base from J, with 4 bases between. The CDR3 nucleotides read TGTGCCAGCAGGGGTTCTGGGGCCAACGTCCTGACTTTC. Its protein is CASRGSGANVLTF.

Of note for this clonotype: Given a much more abundant clone one base away, this may be a read error. This chain links TRBV6-2 or TRBV6-3 with TRBJ2-1; no clear D gene. Germline V CDR1 and CDR2: MNHEY, SVGEGT. This CDR3 is built from 16 residues. The CDR3 loop is CTSSSLGGSYYNEQFF. CDR3 DNA: TGTACCAGCAGTTCTCTGGGCGGATCCTACTACAATGAGCAGTTCTTC.